A selection of T cell receptor beta chains follows, all from one sample in a study of cytomegalovirus exposure and HLA in healthy donors. The method was immunoSEQ multiplex PCR; TCRdb's version includes in-frame clones alone and lacks a portion of them. The sample consists of 200,000 to 250,000 clones, roughly 83% of them appearing once. Input material: PBMCs. The receptors derive from a boy aged 2-15 years in good health and CMV-seronegative. Both conserved end residues are part of each CDR3. The D gene is left open where the match is weak. The size entry is marked missing in some rows and otherwise reads once, few, many or a size class.

D: .; size: .; V: TRBV6-5; J: TRBJ1-1; DNA: TGTGCCAGCAGTTACAGACCGTCGACAGACGAAGCTTTCTTT; CDR3: CASSYRPSTDEAFF
D: .; size: .; V: TRBV7-9; J: TRBJ1-3; DNA: TGTGCCAGCAGCTTAGGGCCCTCTGGAAACACCATATATTTT; CDR3: CASSLGPSGNTIYF
D: TRBD1; size: .; V: TRBV6-5; J: TRBJ2-3; DNA: TGTGCCAGCAGGAGACAGGGGGCGCATTATACGCAGTATTTT; CDR3: CASRRQGAHYTQYF
D: .; size: once; V: TRBV7-9; J: TRBJ1-1; DNA: TGTTCCAGCAGCTTACCGGGGAAGGCCACTGAAGCTTTCTTT; CDR3: CSSSLPGKATEAFF
D: .; size: .; V: TRBV4-1; J: TRBJ2-2; DNA: TGCGCCAGCAGTCGGGGGAGGACCGGGGAGCTGTTTTTT; CDR3: CASSRGRTGELFF
D: TRBD2; size: .; V: TRBV30; J: TRBJ2-3; DNA: TGTGCCTGGAGTACCGGGACTAGACCCACAGATACGCAGTATTTT; CDR3: CAWSTGTRPTDTQYF
D: .; size: many; V: TRBV7-8; J: TRBJ1-5; DNA: TGTGCCAGCAGCTTAGAAGACGGGAACAATCAGCCCCAGCATTTT; CDR3: CASSLEDGNNQPQHF
D: .; size: once; V: TRBV30; J: TRBJ2-1; DNA: TGTGCCTGGAGTGTGAAGGACTACTACAATGAGCAGTTCTTC; CDR3: CAWSVKDYYNEQFF
D: TRBD1; size: .; V: TRBV18; J: TRBJ2-3; DNA: TGTGCCAGCTCACCTTCTCCAGGTGGACAGGACCTCACAGATACGCAGTATTTT; CDR3: CASSPSPGGQDLTDTQYF
D: .; size: .; V: TRBV5-6; J: TRBJ2-5; DNA: TGTGCCAGCAGCTTGCGGTTCGGCGGGTCCCTCCAAGAGACCCAGTACTTC; CDR3: CASSLRFGGSLQETQYF
D: TRBD2; size: .; V: TRBV2; J: TRBJ2-5; DNA: TGTGCCAGCAGTGACCTAGCGGCCCAGTACTTC; CDR3: CASSDLAAQYF
D: .; size: .; V: TRBV10-3; J: TRBJ2-5; DNA: TGTGCCATCAGTGAGGGGGCAGGGAGGCAAGAGACCCAGTACTTC; CDR3: CAISEGAGRQETQYF
D: TRBD1; size: .; V: TRBV13; J: TRBJ2-5; DNA: TGTGCCAGCAGCTCCCTAGGGTGGCAGGGGGTAGAGACCCAGTACTTC; CDR3: CASSSLGWQGVETQYF
D: TRBD2; size: once; V: TRBV5-1; J: TRBJ2-3; DNA: TGCGCCAGCAGCTTGGCGGGACTAGCGGGAGGGCCAGGCCCCCCAGATACGCAGTATTTT; CDR3: CASSLAGLAGGPGPPDTQYF
D: .; size: .; V: TRBV2; J: TRBJ2-3; DNA: TGTGCCAGCAAAGTAGTCGGCACAGATACGCAGTATTTT; CDR3: CASKVVGTDTQYF
D: TRBD1; size: .; V: TRBV7-9; J: TRBJ2-7; DNA: TGTGCCAGCAGCCAAGGGGGACAGGGGAACTACGAGCAGTACTTC; CDR3: CASSQGGQGNYEQYF
D: TRBD1; size: .; V: TRBV4-2; J: TRBJ2-5; DNA: TGTGCCAGCAGCCAATCCTTAACTGACAGGGGAGAGACCCAGTACTTC; CDR3: CASSQSLTDRGETQYF
D: TRBD1; size: .; V: TRBV6-5; J: TRBJ1-2; DNA: TGTGCCAGCAGACCGGGACAGAGAGACTATGGCTACACCTTC; CDR3: CASRPGQRDYGYTF
D: .; size: few; V: TRBV5-4; J: TRBJ2-7; DNA: TGTGCCAGCAGCACTGACAGCTACGAGCAGTACTTC; CDR3: CASSTDSYEQYF
D: TRBD2; size: .; V: TRBV6-1; J: TRBJ2-3; DNA: TGTGCCAGCAGTGGCCCGGGACTAGCGGGAGGAGGGCCCACAGATACGCAGTATTTT; CDR3: CASSGPGLAGGGPTDTQYF
D: TRBD1; size: .; V: TRBV5-4; J: TRBJ2-2; DNA: TGTGCCAGCAGCTATGAGGACAGGCTTGGCACCGGGGAGCTGTTTTTT; CDR3: CASSYEDRLGTGELFF
D: TRBD1; size: .; V: TRBV20-1; J: TRBJ1-2; DNA: TGCAGTGCTGCCGGGACAGCAGGCTACACCTTC; CDR3: CSAAGTAGYTF
D: TRBD1; size: .; V: TRBV19; J: TRBJ1-1; DNA: TGTGCCAGTACCCGGGACAGCTTGCTGAACACTGAAGCTTTCTTT; CDR3: CASTRDSLLNTEAFF
D: TRBD2; size: .; V: TRBV11-2; J: TRBJ2-7; DNA: TGTGCCAGCAGCCCGGGACTAGCGGGAGGGTTTCGGGAGGGCGAGCAGTACTTC; CDR3: CASSPGLAGGFREGEQYF
D: TRBD2; size: .; V: TRBV27; J: TRBJ2-7; DNA: TGTGCCAGCAGTTACGGACTAGCGGGCAGCTACGAGCAGTACTTC; CDR3: CASSYGLAGSYEQYF
D: .; size: .; V: TRBV19; J: TRBJ2-1; DNA: TGTGCCAGTAGTATAGCACAGGGCTACAATGAGCAGTTCTTC; CDR3: CASSIAQGYNEQFF
D: .; size: once; V: TRBV19; J: TRBJ1-3; DNA: TGTGCCAGTAGTATAGACCTTGGGCCTGGAAACACCATATATTTT; CDR3: CASSIDLGPGNTIYF
D: .; size: .; V: TRBV7-2; J: TRBJ2-3; DNA: TGTGCCAGCCTTAACTCGGGAGGCACAGATACGCAGTATTTT; CDR3: CASLNSGGTDTQYF
D: .; size: .; V: TRBV2; J: TRBJ1-6; DNA: TGTGCCAGCAGCGAGGACACAACACCCCTCCACTTT; CDR3: CASSEDTTPLHF
D: .; size: .; V: TRBV19; J: TRBJ1-1; DNA: TGTGCCAGTAGTATCCGGGGGGGAGCTTTCTTT; CDR3: CASSIRGGAFF
D: .; size: .; V: TRBV11-2; J: TRBJ2-1; DNA: TGTGCCAGCAGCTTAGAGGCCACGCTAACAGATTACAATGAGCAGTTCTTC; CDR3: CASSLEATLTDYNEQFF
D: TRBD1; size: .; V: TRBV27; J: TRBJ1-2; DNA: TGTGCCAGCAGTTCAGTGGGGACAGGTTGGAGCTATGGCTACACCTTC; CDR3: CASSSVGTGWSYGYTF
D: TRBD1; size: .; V: TRBV29-1; J: TRBJ1-2; DNA: TGCAGCGGGGTCGGGACAGATGGCTACACCTTC; CDR3: CSGVGTDGYTF
D: TRBD1; size: medium-sized; V: TRBV6-5; J: TRBJ2-1; DNA: TGTGCCAGCAGTTATAGGACAGGGGGCTTCAATGAGCAGTTCTTC; CDR3: CASSYRTGGFNEQFF
D: TRBD2; size: .; V: TRBV20-1; J: TRBJ2-1; DNA: TGCAGTGCTCGTAGCGGGAGCGAGAGGTTCTTC; CDR3: CSARSGSERFF
D: TRBD1; size: few; V: TRBV5-4; J: TRBJ2-2; DNA: TGTGCCAGCAGCACCGGGACAGGGGGCACCGGGGAGCTGTTTTTT; CDR3: CASSTGTGGTGELFF
D: TRBD2; size: .; V: TRBV30; J: TRBJ2-3; DNA: TGTGCCTGGGGACTAGCAAGGACGCAGTATTTT; CDR3: CAWGLARTQYF
D: .; size: .; V: TRBV25-1; J: TRBJ1-2; DNA: TGTGCCAGCAGTGCACGCCCTGGCGGTGGCTACACCTTC; CDR3: CASSARPGGGYTF
D: TRBD1; size: .; V: TRBV6-6; J: TRBJ2-7; DNA: TGTGCCAGCAGTTACTCAGGACAGGGGGGAACCTACGAGCAGTACTTC; CDR3: CASSYSGQGGTYEQYF
D: TRBD1; size: .; V: TRBV14; J: TRBJ1-1; DNA: TGTGCCAGCAGTCAGGACAGGGGGGTAACTTTCTTT; CDR3: CASSQDRGVTFF
D: .; size: .; V: TRBV21-1; J: TRBJ2-5; DNA: TGTGCCAGCAGTGTAATCAGGGAGTCCCCGGGGGGGGAGACCCAGTACTTC; CDR3: CASSVIRESPGGETQYF
D: .; size: .; V: TRBV30; J: TRBJ2-5; DNA: TGTGCCTGGACAACGGGGGGCGGGGAGACCCAGTACTTC; CDR3: CAWTTGGGETQYF
D: .; size: .; V: TRBV30; J: TRBJ1-6; DNA: TGTGCCTGGAGTGTTGCGACGCTCAGCGAATCACCCCTCCACTTT; CDR3: CAWSVATLSESPLHF
D: TRBD1; size: .; V: TRBV7-6; J: TRBJ2-7; DNA: TGTGCCAGCAGCTTAGTAGAGGGGGCAAGTTCCTACGAGCAGTACTTC; CDR3: CASSLVEGASSYEQYF
D: .; size: .; V: TRBV2; J: TRBJ1-2; DNA: TGTGCCAGCAGTGCGCAACAGAAGAACTATGGCTACACCTTC; CDR3: CASSAQQKNYGYTF
D: .; size: .; V: TRBV6-1; J: TRBJ1-1; DNA: TGTGCCAGCAGTGACCTCGGACAGCGCACTGAAGCTTTCTTT; CDR3: CASSDLGQRTEAFF
D: TRBD2; size: few; V: TRBV6-1; J: TRBJ2-2; DNA: TGTGCCAGCAGTGAACTAGCGGTCGCCGGGGAGCTGTTTTTT; CDR3: CASSELAVAGELFF
D: .; size: .; V: TRBV14; J: TRBJ2-3; DNA: TGTGCCAGCAGCCAAGATCCCGGGGTAGATACGCAGTATTTT; CDR3: CASSQDPGVDTQYF
D: TRBD1; size: .; V: TRBV7-9; J: TRBJ2-7; DNA: TGTGCCAGCAGCCTCGGGACAGGGGAAGGCTACGAGCAGTACTTC; CDR3: CASSLGTGEGYEQYF